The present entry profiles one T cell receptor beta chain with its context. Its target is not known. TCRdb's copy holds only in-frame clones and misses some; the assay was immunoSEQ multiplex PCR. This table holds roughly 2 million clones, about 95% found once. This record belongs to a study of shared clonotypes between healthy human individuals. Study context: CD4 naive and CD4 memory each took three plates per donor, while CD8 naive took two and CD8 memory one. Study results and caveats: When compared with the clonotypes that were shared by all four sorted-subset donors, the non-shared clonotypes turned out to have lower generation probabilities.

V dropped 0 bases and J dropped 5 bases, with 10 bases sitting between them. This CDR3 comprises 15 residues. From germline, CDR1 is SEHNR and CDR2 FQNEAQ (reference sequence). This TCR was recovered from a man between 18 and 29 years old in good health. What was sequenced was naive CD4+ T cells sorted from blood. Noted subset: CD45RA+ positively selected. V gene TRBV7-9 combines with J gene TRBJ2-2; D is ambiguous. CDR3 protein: CASSLAGARTGELFF. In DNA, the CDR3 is TGTGCCAGCAGCTTAGCCGGCGCACGGACCGGGGAGCTGTTTTTT.